The entry below gives a single T cell receptor (beta chain) sequence along with its context. Antigen: not known. All CD4+ cells other than CD45RA+CCR7+CD95- naive cells were sorted as memory, over 98% pure. Blood from healthy donors was obtained in Switzerland from donation centers. V was shortened by 4 bases and J by 2 bases, with 6 bases between the two germline ends. CDR3 size: 12 residues. The germline CDR1 and CDR2 sequences are SGHVS and FQNEAQ. Ex vivo total memory CD4+ samples were deeply sequenced, detecting one cell in 200,000. Repertoires were generated with immunoSEQ multiplex PCR, while TCRdb's copy carries only in-frame clones and drops some. This sample has about 25,000 clones, with roughly 80% found just once. The record originates from a study of human CD4 T cells and Enterobacteriaceae. Study outcomes and limitations: Broadly cross-reactive clonotypes: about 60% of the 19 ranked in the top 5%. Only same-donor CFSE-low culture sequences were used to infer reactivity.

This clonotype was sampled from a human donor in good health. This chain connects TRBV7-8 to TRBJ2-7; D not resolved. Sequencing was done on a sample of memory CD4+ T cells from blood. This CDR3 reads CASSSTAYEQYF. The CDR3 nucleotides are TGTGCCAGCAGCTCGACGGCCTACGAGCAGTACTTC.